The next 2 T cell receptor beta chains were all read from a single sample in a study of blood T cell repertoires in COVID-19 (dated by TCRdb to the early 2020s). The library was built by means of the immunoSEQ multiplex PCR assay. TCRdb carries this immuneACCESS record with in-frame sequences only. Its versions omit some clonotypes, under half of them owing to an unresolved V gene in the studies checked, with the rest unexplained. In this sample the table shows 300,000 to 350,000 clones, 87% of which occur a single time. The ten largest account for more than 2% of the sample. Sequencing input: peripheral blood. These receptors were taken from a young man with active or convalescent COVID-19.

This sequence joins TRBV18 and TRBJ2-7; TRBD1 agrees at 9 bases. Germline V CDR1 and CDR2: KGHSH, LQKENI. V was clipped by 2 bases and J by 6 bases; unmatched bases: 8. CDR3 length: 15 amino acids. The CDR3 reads CASSPDYTGGGEQYF. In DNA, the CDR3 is TGTGCCAGCTCACCAGACTACACAGGGGGCGGCGAGCAGTACTTC.

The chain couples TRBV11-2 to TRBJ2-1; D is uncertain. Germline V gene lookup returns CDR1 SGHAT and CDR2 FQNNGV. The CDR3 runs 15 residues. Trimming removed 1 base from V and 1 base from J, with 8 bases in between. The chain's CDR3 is CASSLGAESYNEQFF. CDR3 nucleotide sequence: TGTGCCAGCAGCTTAGGGGCAGAATCCTACAATGAGCAGTTCTTC.